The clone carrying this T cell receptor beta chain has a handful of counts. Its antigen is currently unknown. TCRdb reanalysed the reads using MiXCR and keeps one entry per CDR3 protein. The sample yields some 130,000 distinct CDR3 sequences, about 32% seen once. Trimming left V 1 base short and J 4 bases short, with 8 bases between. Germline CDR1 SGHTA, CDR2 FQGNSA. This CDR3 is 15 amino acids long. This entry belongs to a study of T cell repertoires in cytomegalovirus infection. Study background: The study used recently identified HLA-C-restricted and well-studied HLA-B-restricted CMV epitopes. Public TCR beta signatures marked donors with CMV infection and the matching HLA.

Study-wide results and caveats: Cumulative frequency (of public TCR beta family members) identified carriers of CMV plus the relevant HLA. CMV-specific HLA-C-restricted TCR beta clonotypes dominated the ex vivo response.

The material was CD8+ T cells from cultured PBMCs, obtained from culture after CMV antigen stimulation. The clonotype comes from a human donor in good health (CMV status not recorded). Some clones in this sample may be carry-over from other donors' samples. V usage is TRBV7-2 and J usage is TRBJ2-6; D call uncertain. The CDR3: CASSLVFPGANVLTF. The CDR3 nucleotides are TGTGCCAGCAGCTTAGTGTTCCCGGGGGCCAACGTCCTGACTTTC.